These 14 T cell receptor beta chains were all obtained from the same sample, sequenced in a study of response to subunit inactivated influenza vaccine. TCRdb re-derived calls from the RT-PCR reads in MiXCR, one entry per CDR3 protein. This table holds about 700,000 distinct CDR3 sequences, around 14% found once. The sample in question was PBMCs from blood, obtained around 14 days before vaccination. The source is a man aged 45-65 years who received an inactivated influenza vaccine.

This clonotype was counted many times. The chain carries TRBV12-3 or TRBV12-4 and TRBJ2-3; D possibly uses TRBD1 or TRBD2 (6 bases each). The CDR3 runs 15 residues. V was trimmed by 5 bases and J by 2 bases, leaving 14 bases between them. CDR3 DNA: TGTGCCAGCAGTCATACAGGGCGGGACACAGATACGCAGTATTTT. Amino acid sequence: CASSHTGRDTDTQYF.

This clonotype has only a few counts. The chain couples TRBV18 to TRBJ2-5; no definite D call. CDR1 is KGHSH, CDR2 LQKENI, per germline. V lost 2 bases and J 4 bases, leaving 11 bases between the germline ends. This CDR3 region has 14 residues. This CDR3 reads CASSPSRSPETQYF. The CDR3 region has the DNA TGTGCCAGCTCACCATCTCGCTCCCCAGAGACCCAGTACTTC.

V gene TRBV24-1 combines with J gene TRBJ2-5; no clear D. The CDR3 sequence is 12 residues long. V lost 0 bases to trimming and J lost 5 bases, with 3 bases between them. Germline V CDR1 and CDR2: KGHDR, SFDVKD. In nucleotides, the CDR3 is TGTGCCACCAGTGATTTGTGGGAGACCCAGTACTTC. Translating gives CATSDLWETQYF.

The chain is built from TRBV20-1 and TRBJ2-1, with TRBD2 matching 8 bases. CDR1 DFQATT and CDR2 SNEGSKA come from the germline V gene (reference sequence). Germline trimming cut 6 bases from V and 6 bases from J; bases unmatched to any gene: 10. This CDR3 is 14 amino acids long. The DNA of the CDR3 is TGCAGTGCCCTTGGACTAGCAGGGGCCAATGAGCAGTTCTTC. It translates to CSALGLAGANEQFF.

This clonotype was found many times. The gene calls are TRBV29-1 and TRBJ2-3; 10 bases match TRBD2. The CDR3 is 17 amino acids. The V gene's germline CDR1 is SQVTM and CDR2 ANQGSEA. J was trimmed by 3 bases and V by 0 bases; bases with no gene match: 9. CDR3 residues: CSVEDVERGGRTDTQYF. CDR3 DNA sequence: TGCAGCGTTGAAGATGTTGAGCGGGGGGGCCGTACAGATACGCAGTATTTT.

The rearrangement joins TRBV4-2 to TRBJ2-5, with D uncertain. This CDR3 has 13 residues. Germline V gives CDR1 LGHNA, CDR2 YNFKEQ. Trimming removed 0 bases at V and 5 bases at J, with 7 bases between. Here the CDR3 reads CASSQDSRETQYF. As DNA, the CDR3 is TGTGCCAGCAGCCAAGATTCCAGGGAGACCCAGTACTTC.

The chain uses TRBV7-8 and TRBJ1-1, with a possible D match to TRBD1 (5 bases). Germline CDR1 SGHVS, CDR2 FQNEAQ. The CDR3 sequence is 13 residues long. Trimming took 4 bases from V and 3 from J, leaving 9 bases between them. The CDR3 bases are TGTGCCAGCAGCTCGGGACGGCACACTGAAGCTTTCTTT. It specifies CASSSGRHTEAFF.

The rearrangement links TRBV5-4 to TRBJ2-3; 9 bases agree with TRBD2. CDR3 length: 15 residues. Trimming removed 2 bases from V and 5 bases from J; junction bases left unmatched: 6. CDR1 and CDR2 from the germline V gene are SGHNT and YYREEE (reference sequence). The CDR3 bases are TGTGCCAGCAGCTTCTTAGCGGGAGTCCAAGATACGCAGTATTTT. It specifies CASSFLAGVQDTQYF.

This clonotype was observed at least ten times. The chain is built from TRBV5-1 and TRBJ1-4; tentative D call: TRBD1 (5 bases). V gave up 0 bases and J gave up 8 bases, with 14 bases separating them. Germline CDR1 and CDR2: SGHRS and YFSETQ. The CDR3 consists of 15 residues. The CDR3 loop is CASSLDSAGGEKLFF. DNA of the CDR3: TGCGCCAGCAGCTTGGATTCGGCGGGGGGGGAAAAACTGTTTTTT.

In this sample, this clonotype turned up a few times. The J gene is TRBJ1-1, the V gene TRBV5-1; 7 nucleotides match TRBD1. In germline, CDR1 is SGHRS, CDR2 YFSETQ. The CDR3 covers 16 residues. V lost 0 bases and J lost 0; bases outside the gene matches: 5. The CDR3 DNA is TGCGCCAGCAGCTTGGCCTACAGGGGTATGAACACTGAAGCTTTCTTT. Protein product: CASSLAYRGMNTEAFF. Filled out from reference TRBV5-1 and TRBJ1-1, the complete variable domain reads KAGVTQTPRYLIKTRGQQVTLSCSPISGHRSVSWYQQTPGQGLQFLFEYFSETQRNKGNFPGRFSGRQFSNSRSEMNVSTLELGDSALYLCASSLAYRGMNTEAFFGQGTRLTVV.

This chain connects TRBV5-1 to TRBJ2-3; no clear D. This CDR3 contains 15 residues. CDR1 is SGHRS, CDR2 YFSETQ, per germline. V was clipped by 4 bases and J by 2 bases, with 14 bases between them. CDR3 coding DNA: TGCGCCAGCAGCCCGGGCCTGGCGATCACAGATACGCAGTATTTT. Protein sequence: CASSPGLAITDTQYF.

The rearrangement links TRBV6-5 to TRBJ2-7, with D unresolved. The germline V gene has CDR1 MNHEY and CDR2 SVGAGI. V gave up 4 bases and J gave up 3 bases, with 10 bases separating them. The CDR3 runs 13 residues. The CDR3 sequence: CASSWGKDYEQYF. The CDR3 nucleotides read TGTGCCAGCAGTTGGGGAAAGGACTACGAGCAGTACTTC.

This clonotype was detected a few times. The chain couples TRBV5-1 to TRBJ2-7; maybe TRBD2 (6 bases). With 4 bases removed from V and 4 bases from J, the gap between germline ends came to 18 bases. The CDR3 sequence is 15 residues long. CDR1 is SGHRS, CDR2 YFSETQ, per germline. CDR3 sequence: CASSPGWAGIYEQYF. In DNA form, the CDR3 reads TGCGCCAGCAGCCCTGGTTGGGCGGGGATTTACGAGCAGTACTTC.

The chain employs TRBV10-1 and TRBJ2-5; 11 bases fit TRBD1. J lost 5 bases, V lost 3 bases, and 14 bases had no gene match. The CDR3 is 18 amino acids. Germline V gene data show CDR1 as WNHNN and CDR2 as SYGVQD (reference sequence). The DNA for the CDR3 is TGCGCCAGCAGTGAATTTGGGACAGGGGGTCCCGAGGGGGAGACCCAGTACTTC. Translating gives CASSEFGTGGPEGETQYF.